The sequence of this T cell receptor beta chain was determined in a study of blood T cells in healthy people across ages. This clonotype turned up a few times. Its antigen is unknown. Findings of the study overall: Long-lived donors had more naive CD4+ cells and higher diversity than aged donors.

A second PCR, run for about 7 to 11 cycles, used a sample-barcoded 5' primer plus a J-beta primer mix. With 12 random nucleotides, a template-switch adaptor tagged each individual cDNA molecule. No fewer than 3 million CDR3-containing paired-end reads came from each sample. TCRdb re-derived calls from the 5' RACE reads in MiXCR, one entry per CDR3 protein. The sample consists of some 700,000 distinct CDR3 sequences, about 20% of them appearing once. The CDR3 consists of 14 residues. V gave up 5 bases and J gave up 3 bases; unmatched junction bases: 5. The origin of this receptor is a man aged 65 to 85 in good health. Sequenced: blood. The J gene is TRBJ2-7, the V gene TRBV12-3 or TRBV12-4; 9 positions match TRBD1. CDR3 nucleotides: TGTGCCAGCAGTCGGACAGGGGTGAACTACGAGCAGTACTTC. Protein: CASSRTGVNYEQYF.